The 9 T cell receptor beta chains listed next were all sequenced from one sample in a study of blood T cell repertoires in COVID-19. Measured with immunoSEQ multiplex PCR; TCRdb has only the in-frame clones, and not every one. The sample carries roughly 63,000 clones, around 74% recorded once. Sequenced material: peripheral blood. The source is a woman older than 75 with acute or convalescent COVID-19.

Here the CDR3 reads CASSISWALGEQFF. As DNA, the CDR3 is TGTGCCAGTAGTATAAGTTGGGCGTTGGGTGAGCAGTTCTTC. The rearrangement links TRBV19 to TRBJ2-1, with D unclear. This CDR3 comprises 14 residues. The V gene's germline CDR1 is LNHDA and CDR2 SQIVND (reference sequence). With 2 bases removed from V and 9 bases from J, the gap between germline ends came to 14 bases. Based on the CDR3 plus reference TRBV19 and TRBJ2-1, the full variable domain is DGGITQSPKYLFRKEGQNVTLSCEQNLNHDAMYWYRQDPGQGLRLIYYSQIVNDFQKGDIAEGYSVSREKKESFPLTVTSAQKNPTAFYLCASSISWALGEQFFGPGTRLTVL.

The chain is built from TRBV3-1 (or the pseudogene TRBV3-2) and TRBJ1-4; 7 bases agree with TRBD1. In germline, CDR1 is LGHDT, CDR2 YNNKEL (reference sequence). J gave up 8 bases and V 2 bases, and 5 bases lay outside the gene matches. The CDR3 runs to 14 residues. CDR3 in DNA: TGTGCCAGCAGCCAATCAACAGGGGTGGAAAAACTGTTTTTT. This encodes CASSQSTGVEKLFF.

This clone was seen only once. The chain has TRBV5-4 and TRBJ2-1; 9 bases are a match to TRBD2. J lost 3 bases, V lost 0 bases, and 1 base had no gene match. The CDR3 has 15 amino acids. The germline CDR1 and CDR2 sequences are SGHNT and YYREEE (reference sequence). CDR3 residues: CASSLGSGGYNEQFF. CDR3 DNA: TGTGCCAGCAGCTTGGGTAGCGGGGGCTACAATGAGCAGTTCTTC.

The chain is built from TRBV6-5 and TRBJ1-6; perhaps TRBD1 as D (5 bases). This CDR3 region has 15 residues. Germline loops: CDR1 MNHEY, CDR2 SVGAGI. V lost 0 bases, J lost 6 bases, and 9 bases lay in between. The CDR3 coding sequence is TGTGCCAGCAGTTACTCGCGACAGTCTAATTCACCCCTCCACTTT. It translates to CASSYSRQSNSPLHF.

This clone was recorded only once. V usage is TRBV14 and J usage is TRBJ2-1; 12 bases align to TRBD2. The germline CDR1 and CDR2 sequences are SGHDN and FVKESK. The CDR3 has 18 amino acids. With V trimmed by 0 bases and J by 7 bases, 10 bases remained unmatched. The DNA for the CDR3 is TGTGCCAGCAGCCAAGATTCTAGCGGGAGGGCCAGTGTGAATGAGCAGTTCTTC. Translated, it gives CASSQDSSGRASVNEQFF.

This chain uses TRBV27 with TRBJ2-7; TRBD1 is a possible D gene (5 bases). The length of the CDR3 is 15 residues. Trimming took off 6 bases at V and 7 bases at J, with 22 bases between the two ends. The germline CDR1 and CDR2 sequences are MNHEY and SMNVEV (reference sequence). CDR3 region: CASRQSGPLPLEQYF. As DNA, the CDR3 is TGTGCCAGCAGACAATCAGGGCCCCTTCCACTGGAGCAGTACTTC.

The chain has TRBV6-5 and TRBJ1-1, with 7 positions matching TRBD1. In germline, CDR1 is MNHEY, CDR2 SVGAGI. The CDR3 covers 15 residues. With 7 bases clipped from V and 0 bases from J, the junction kept 8 bases outside the gene matches. The CDR3 sequence is CASTAGQIMNTEAFF. DNA for the CDR3: TGTGCCAGCACGGCGGGACAGATCATGAACACTGAAGCTTTCTTT.

The CDR3 sequence: CASSRGGRSNQPQHF. CDR3 nucleotides: TGTGCCAGCTCGAGGGGGGGGAGAAGCAATCAGCCCCAGCATTTT. This chain joins TRBV18 and TRBJ1-5; D possibly corresponds to TRBD1 (6 bases). CDR1 and CDR2 (germline): KGHSH, LQKENI. The CDR3 sequence is 15 residues long. The V and J ends lost 6 bases and 1 base respectively, with 13 bases between them.

This clone was seen a handful of times. The chain employs TRBV15 and TRBJ1-1; D uncertain. CDR3 size: 13 residues. V was trimmed by 0 bases and J by 7 bases, leaving 9 bases between them. Germline values: CDR1 LNHNV, CDR2 YYDKDF (reference sequence). DNA for the CDR3: TGTGCCACCAGCAGAGATTTTGCACTTGAAGCTTTCTTT. Encoded protein: CATSRDFALEAFF.